A single sample gave rise to the 2 T cell receptor beta chains below, sequenced in a study of response to subunit inactivated influenza vaccine. TCRdb recomputed calls from the RT-PCR reads with MiXCR, one row per CDR3 protein. The data hold about 800,000 distinct CDR3 sequences, with about 20% observed a single time. The source was PBMCs from blood, collected 5 days after vaccination. The source of these receptors is a man aged 50 to 59 who received an inactivated influenza vaccine.

This clonotype has ten or more counts. The CDR3 bases are TGTGCCAGCAGCTTGCCCAGCTCGGGAGATACGCAGTATTTT. It is translated as CASSLPSSGDTQYF. The chain is built from TRBV11-2 and TRBJ2-3; no reliable D call. V lost 3 bases and J lost 5, with 12 bases in between. The CDR3 is 14 amino acids. CDR1 is SGHAT, CDR2 FQNNGV, per germline.

This clonotype occurred a few times. V and J are TRBV20-1 and TRBJ2-7, with TRBD1 matching 12 bases. Germline assignment: CDR1 DFQATT and CDR2 SNEGSKA (reference sequence). Trimming took 3 bases from V and 5 from J; bases not matched to a gene: 11. CDR3 length: 16 amino acids. The CDR3 spells CSASSIPGQGAHEQYF. The CDR3 DNA reads TGCAGTGCTAGTTCAATTCCGGGACAGGGGGCCCACGAGCAGTACTTC.